Included here is one TCR beta chain sequence, with context. Its antigen remains unidentified. This sample stems from a study of cytomegalovirus exposure and HLA in healthy donors. General study findings and limits: The tendency of first-cohort TCR clusters to co-occur in the 120 or so validation repertoires was the finding of a later analysis. The classifier reportedly diagnosed cytomegalovirus status with high specificity and sensitivity. Rarity held for most TCR sequences, but there were some public TCRs that occurred in many donors.

The study drew the donors from its approximately 110-subject validation cohort, separate from the roughly 700-subject first cohort. V was cut by 0 bases and J by 5 bases, with 14 bases left in between. Germline V gene data show CDR1 as SGHNT and CDR2 as YYREEE (reference sequence). CDR3 size: 16 residues. The method was immunoSEQ multiplex PCR; TCRdb's version includes in-frame clones alone and lacks a portion of them. The data contain some 190,000 clones, about 89% of them singletons. Sample: PBMCs. V gene TRBV5-4 combines with J gene TRBJ2-2; D unclear. This clonotype originated in a young man in good health and CMV-seropositive. The CDR3 DNA reads TGTGCCAGCAGCTTGGAACGATCAGTGAGGACCGGGGAGCTGTTTTTT. Translation gives CASSLERSVRTGELFF. The whole variable domain, filled in from reference TRBV5-4 and TRBJ2-2, reads ETGVTQSPTHLIKTRGQQVTLRCSSQSGHNTVSWYQQALGQGPQFIFQYYREEENGRGNFPPRFSGLQFPNYSSELNVNALELDDSALYLCASSLERSVRTGELFFGEGSRLTVL.